The 26 T cell receptor beta chains presented below share a single source sample, sequenced in a study of T-cell reconstitution after alpha-beta-depleted transplantation in children. Unique molecular identifiers were built into the TCRbeta library. Each CDR3 protein gets one entry after TCRdb re-called the PCR reads with MiXCR. The top ten hold 4% to 5.5% of the sample, which has about 250,000 distinct CDR3 sequences, 24% seen once. Sequences were derived from PBMCs, mostly from graft donor cells, sampled 360 days after TCRalphabeta/CD19-depleted stem cell transplant. The receptors come from a female patient between 2 and 15 years old who had a stem cell transplant for congenital amegakaryocytic thrombocytopenia, so the T cells may come from the graft donor.

The rearrangement links TRBV4-1 to TRBJ2-3; no firm D call. CDR3 length: 14 amino acids. CDR1 is MGHRA and CDR2 is YSYEKL in the germline V gene. Trimming took 1 base from V and 13 from J, leaving 18 bases between them. CDR3 sequence: CASSQGFNRLREYF. The DNA of the CDR3 is TGCGCCAGCAGCCAAGGATTCAACCGCCTCCGAGAGTATTTT.

The sample holds many counts of this clonotype. The chain recombines TRBV5-1 with TRBJ2-1; the D gene is possibly TRBD2 (6 bases). The CDR3 consists of 16 residues. Germline CDR1 is SGHRS and CDR2 is YFSETQ. The V and J ends lost 6 bases and 4 bases respectively, with 20 bases between them. The CDR3 protein is CASTNRRTGGYNEQFF. As DNA, the CDR3 is TGCGCCAGCACCAACCGCCGGACTGGAGGGTACAATGAGCAGTTCTTC.

This clonotype was seen many times. The chain employs TRBV29-1 and TRBJ2-1; TRBD2 might be the D (6 bases). Per germline, CDR1 SQVTM and CDR2 ANQGSEA. V dropped 4 bases and J dropped 4 bases, with 17 bases sitting between them. The CDR3 covers 15 residues. CDR3 sequence reads: CSVGGDGRHYNEQFF. In nucleotides, the CDR3 is TGCAGCGTTGGCGGGGACGGGCGACATTACAATGAGCAGTTCTTC.

This clonotype was observed a few times. This rearrangement joins TRBV6-5 to TRBJ1-1; D uncertain. V gave up 4 bases and J gave up 0 bases, with 9 bases separating them. This CDR3 contains 14 residues. Germline V lookup: CDR1 MNHEY, CDR2 SVGAGI. The chain's CDR3 is CASSLNRVNTEAFF. CDR3 DNA: TGTGCCAGCAGTTTAAACCGCGTGAACACTGAAGCTTTCTTT.

A few counts support this clonotype. The chain carries TRBV5-1 and TRBJ2-3, with D perhaps matching TRBD2 (5 bases). Germline values: CDR1 SGHRS, CDR2 YFSETQ. This CDR3 is built from 16 residues. V was clipped by 3 bases and J by 2 bases, with 16 bases between them. This CDR3 is CASSSASDGLTDTQYF. The CDR3 bases are TGCGCCAGCAGCTCAGCCTCTGACGGACTCACAGATACGCAGTATTTT.

This clonotype was seen repeatedly, ten times or more. One end of the junction is discordant with germline, which a read error may explain. The CDR3 nucleotides are TGCGCCAGCAGATTGGACCTCGGCCGGGATGAGCAGTTCTTC. Protein product: CASRLDLGRDEQFF. The chain carries TRBV5-1 and TRBJ2-1; D unresolved. Per the germline V gene, CDR1 is SGHRS and CDR2 is YFSETQ. The CDR3 covers 14 residues.

V is TRBV5-5 and J is TRBJ1-1, with D possibly TRBD1 on 5 matching bases. Deletions cut 4 bases from V and 1 base from J, with 14 bases between. The length of the CDR3 is 15 residues. Germline V gives CDR1 SGHKS, CDR2 YYEKEE (reference sequence). DNA of the CDR3: TGTGCCAGCAGCCTGGTCGAGACAGAGAACACTGAAGCTTTCTTT. This translates into CASSLVETENTEAFF.

The rearrangement joins TRBV6-1 to TRBJ2-5; a possible D gene is TRBD1 (6 bases). Trimming removed 8 bases at V and 7 bases at J, with 20 bases between. CDR1 and CDR2 (germline): MNHNS, SASEGT. CDR3 length: 14 residues. CDR3 residues: CASAQGTMRGTQYF. CDR3 sequence (DNA): TGTGCCAGCGCGCAGGGGACCATGAGGGGGACCCAGTACTTC.

The chain's CDR3 is CASDGNRENDYGYTF. The CDR3 coding sequence is TGTGCCAGCGACGGTAATCGGGAGAATGACTATGGCTACACCTTC. The rearrangement joins TRBV28 to TRBJ1-2; D not certain. The CDR3 is 15 amino acids. The germline CDR1 and CDR2 sequences are MDHEN and SYDVKM. Trimming stripped 8 bases from V and 3 bases from J, with 19 bases between.

The chain joins TRBV28 to TRBJ1-2; TRBD1 agrees at 9 bases. Germline CDR1 and CDR2: MDHEN and SYDVKM. The CDR3 has 14 amino acids. With V trimmed by 6 bases and J by 4 bases, 6 bases remained unmatched. The CDR3 DNA follows: TGTGCCAGCAGACCCACGGACAGGGGCTATGGCTACACCTTC. Protein product: CASRPTDRGYGYTF.

The chain recombines TRBV20-1 with TRBJ2-7; 9 bases map to TRBD2. CDR1 and CDR2 (germline): DFQATT, SNEGSKA (reference sequence). The CDR3 sequence is 14 residues long. V lost 3 bases to trimming and J lost 3 bases; unmatched junction nucleotides: 6. The CDR3 spells CSASWSSGNYEQYF. CDR3 in DNA: TGCAGTGCTAGTTGGTCTAGCGGGAACTACGAGCAGTACTTC.

The chain joins TRBV18 to TRBJ2-3; 9 nucleotides line up with TRBD2. Germline V CDR1 and CDR2: KGHSH, LQKENI. CDR3 length: 17 amino acids. V trimming: 2 bases; J trimming: 6 bases; junction bases outside the gene matches: 12. CDR3 residues: CASSPRGPGLAVDTQYF. In nucleotides, the CDR3 is TGTGCCAGCTCACCAAGGGGGCCGGGACTAGCCGTTGATACGCAGTATTTT.

This chain connects TRBV28 to TRBJ1-5; tentatively, D is TRBD1 (6 bases). V lost 7 bases to trimming and J lost 6 bases, with 10 bases between them. This CDR3 comprises 12 residues. Germline CDR1 is MDHEN and CDR2 is SYDVKM. CDR3 loop: CASKGGGQPQHF. As DNA, the CDR3 is TGTGCCAGCAAAGGAGGGGGTCAGCCCCAGCATTTT. Supplemented by reference TRBV28 and TRBJ1-5, the full variable domain reads DVKVTQSSRYLVKRTGEKVFLECVQDMDHENMFWYRQDPGLGLRLIYFSYDVKMKEKGDIPEGYSVSREKKERFSLILESASTNQTSMYLCASKGGGQPQHFGDGTRLSIL.

This clonotype was recorded a few times. V usage is TRBV4-1 and J usage is TRBJ2-4; TRBD1 matches at 9 bases. The germline CDR1 and CDR2 sequences are MGHRA and YSYEKL. CDR3 size: 21 residues. The J segment lost 7 bases and the V segment lost 4 bases, leaving 26 bases of the junction unmatched. The CDR3 coding sequence is TGCGCCAGCAGCCTAGGAACTGGGACAGGGAGGGGTCCGGGGCCCTGGAACATTCAGTACTTC. Amino acid sequence: CASSLGTGTGRGPGPWNIQYF.

There are a few counts of this clonotype. This chain uses TRBV3-1 with TRBJ2-3; D remains ambiguous. V was cut by 0 bases and J by 5 bases, with 6 bases left in between. The CDR3 runs 13 residues. From germline, CDR1 is LGHDT and CDR2 YNNKEL (reference sequence). CDR3 sequence reads: CASSQDWGDTQYF. The CDR3 coding sequence is TGTGCCAGCAGCCAAGATTGGGGAGATACGCAGTATTTT.

The chain is built from TRBV5-6 and TRBJ2-3; D may be TRBD2 (6 bases). Germline CDR1 is SGHDT and CDR2 is YYEEEE. Trimming pared 5 bases from V and 6 bases from J, leaving 19 bases between. The CDR3 spans 15 residues. CDR3 loop: CASRRLGGKVDTQYF. CDR3 DNA sequence: TGTGCCAGCAGGCGACTAGGCGGGAAGGTTGATACGCAGTATTTT.

V gene TRBV12-3 or TRBV12-4 combines with J gene TRBJ1-5, with 8 bases aligning to TRBD1. The V and J ends lost 6 bases and 3 bases, in that order; junction bases with no gene match: 7. The CDR3 extends over 15 amino acids. CDR3 DNA sequence: TGTGCCAGCAGCGAGGGGACAGGCTACAATCAGCCCCAGCATTTT. It encodes CASSEGTGYNQPQHF.

This clonotype was counted a single time. The CDR3 spells CASSLKTGTERDNEQFF. DNA for the CDR3: TGTGCCAGCAGTTTGAAAACCGGGACCGAGAGGGACAATGAGCAGTTCTTC. The gene calls are TRBV6-2 or TRBV6-3 and TRBJ2-1; the D call may be TRBD1 or TRBD2 (5 bases each). In germline, CDR1 is MNHEY, CDR2 SVGEGT. The CDR3 runs to 17 residues. Trimming removed 4 bases from V and 5 bases from J, with 21 bases in between.

This clonotype came up a few times. This rearrangement joins TRBV9 to TRBJ2-1; no reliable D call. Germline CDR1 and CDR2: SGDLS and YYNGEE. V gave up 0 bases and J gave up 6 bases, with 7 bases separating them. This CDR3 contains 13 residues. CDR3 region: CASSVESPNEQFF. The CDR3 nucleotides read TGTGCCAGCAGCGTAGAATCTCCCAATGAGCAGTTCTTC.

This rearrangement joins TRBV19 to TRBJ1-5; TRBD1 agrees at 7 bases. Germline V gene data show CDR1 as LNHDA and CDR2 as SQIVND (reference sequence). The CDR3 length is 13 residues. V shed 9 bases and J 6 bases; nucleotides not matched to a gene: 8. CDR3 DNA: TGTGCCAGCTCCGGACAGGTCACTCAGCCCCAGCATTTT. This codes for CASSGQVTQPQHF.

The CDR3 sequence is CSARGPAPGGFVSPLHF. The DNA for the CDR3 is TGCAGTGCTAGGGGCCCGGCCCCTGGGGGGTTTGTATCACCCCTCCACTTT. V usage is TRBV20-1 and J usage is TRBJ1-6; D perhaps matches TRBD1 (5 bases). The ends were cut back, 3 bases at V and 10 bases at J, with 25 bases in the middle. This CDR3 has 17 amino acids. Per germline, CDR1 DFQATT and CDR2 SNEGSKA (reference sequence).

This clonotype was observed a handful of times. The chain recombines TRBV5-1 with TRBJ1-1, with unresolved D. The V end was cut by 0 bases, the J end by 3 bases, with 3 bases between. This CDR3 is built from 12 residues. Germline V gives CDR1 SGHRS, CDR2 YFSETQ. CDR3 DNA sequence: TGCGCCAGCAGCTTGGTGGACACTGAAGCTTTCTTT. Its translation is CASSLVDTEAFF.

V is TRBV3-1 and J is TRBJ2-7; 8 nucleotides line up with TRBD2. Looked up from germline, CDR1 is LGHDT and CDR2 is YNNKEL (reference sequence). The junction had 12 bases not matched to a gene; V was cut back by 1 base and J by 4 bases. The CDR3 totals 17 residues. The DNA of the CDR3 is TGTGCCAGCAGCCAAGCGCGCTTGCGGGGGGCCCCGTACGAGCAGTACTTC. This sequence encodes CASSQARLRGAPYEQYF.

This clonotype was counted only a few times. This sequence joins TRBV28 and TRBJ1-5; 7 bases line up with TRBD1. Trimming cost V 6 bases and J 3 bases; bases outside gene matches: 5. CDR1 MDHEN and CDR2 SYDVKM come from the germline V gene. The CDR3 length is 14 residues. The chain's CDR3 is CASRPGQFNQPQHF. The CDR3 region has the DNA TGTGCCAGCAGGCCGGGACAGTTCAATCAGCCCCAGCATTTT.

The chain is built from TRBV10-3 and TRBJ2-2; 10 bases are a match to TRBD1. The CDR3 runs to 17 residues. V lost 10 bases, J lost 3 bases, and 14 bases stayed unmatched. Germline V gives CDR1 ENHRY, CDR2 SYGVKD. The CDR3: CATAGTGDFWDTGELFF. Here the CDR3 DNA reads TGTGCCACCGCCGGGACAGGGGATTTCTGGGACACCGGGGAGCTGTTTTTT.

This clonotype showed up just a few times. The chain combines TRBV7-7 with TRBJ2-7; tentatively, D is TRBD1 (6 bases). V lost 1 base and J lost 5, with 9 bases in between. This CDR3 has 13 residues. Germline CDR1 and CDR2: SSHAT and FNYEAQ (reference sequence). This CDR3 reads CASSLGYRDEQYF. In DNA form, the CDR3 reads TGTGCCAGCAGCTTAGGTTACAGGGACGAGCAGTACTTC.